Only one count was recorded for the clone carrying this T cell receptor beta chain. As processed by the authors: From reference gene primer amplification, estimates of nucleated cell counts were derived. Profiled with immunoSEQ multiplex PCR; TCRdb holds only in-frame clones, not every one. Clone size and the V and J calls come from that table; the DNA yielded D and trimming. The data hold about 36,000 clones, with almost 90% observed a single time. The record originates from a study of blood T cell repertoires in COVID-19. Study at large: Acute and convalescent COVID-19 specimens originated in the United States, Italy and Spain. T cells, B-cell-depleted T cells, or PBMCs provided the cDNA or gDNA that served as material.

The V end lost 3 bases, the J end lost 1 base, and 6 bases lay between the germline ends. The CDR3 covers 13 residues. The V gene's germline CDR1 is MNHEY and CDR2 SVGEGT. Sample: peripheral blood. This TCR came from a man between 60 and 75 years old with active or convalescent COVID-19. The chain recombines TRBV6-2 or TRBV6-3 with TRBJ1-1; no clear D. CDR3 in amino acids: CASSYHPNTEAFF. The CDR3 DNA follows: TGTGCCAGCAGTTATCATCCGAACACTGAAGCTTTCTTT.